The clone carrying this T cell receptor (beta chain) was counted a few times. What it binds is unknown. The record originates from a study of blood T cells in healthy people across ages. Germline CDR1 DFQATT, CDR2 SNEGSKA (reference sequence). Germline trimming cut 5 bases from V and 10 bases from J; bases unmatched to any gene: 18. The CDR3 is 15 amino acids. Next came a second PCR, run for about 7 to 12 cycles, which used a sample-barcoded 5' primer along with a J-beta primer mix. TCRdb itself ran the 5' RACE reads through MiXCR, one entry per CDR3 protein. The sample consists of approximately 1.5 million distinct CDR3 sequences, 34% of them appearing once. Drawing of peripheral blood yielded about 9.6 milliliters from each donor. General observations from the study: The study could not conclusively compare naive and antigen-experienced cells, given its unsorted PBMCs.

The TCR was taken from a woman aged 25-40 years in good health. The sample taken for sequencing was blood. The chain uses TRBV20-1 and TRBJ2-7; the match to TRBD2 covers 9 bases. The DNA for the CDR3 is TGCAGTGCTCGGTCTTGGCGGGAGGGCCAAGAGGCCCAGTACTTC. It is translated as CSARSWREGQEAQYF.